These 30 T cell receptor beta chains share one sample of origin, sequenced in a study of T cell repertoires in cytomegalovirus infection. TCRdb re-derived calls from the reads in MiXCR, one entry per CDR3 protein. This sample has 450,000 to 600,000 distinct CDR3 sequences, with 30% to 40% found just once. These receptors' antigens are unknown. Source: cultured PBMCs, taken from culture after CMV antigen stimulation. The receptors derive from a human donor in good health (CMV status not recorded). Some clones in this sample may be carry-over from other donors' samples.

The sample holds a few counts of this clonotype. The genes are TRBV27 and TRBJ2-1, with TRBD2 identical over 12 bases. The junction had 15 bases not matched to a gene; V was cut back by 6 bases and J by 9 bases. Germline assignment: CDR1 MNHEY and CDR2 SMNVEV (reference sequence). This CDR3 contains 17 residues. This CDR3 is CASSFWSKGLAGSEQFF. DNA for the CDR3: TGTGCCAGCAGCTTTTGGAGCAAGGGACTAGCGGGTTCTGAGCAGTTCTTC.

This rearrangement joins TRBV29-1 to TRBJ2-1; 10 bases are a match to TRBD1. The V and J ends lost 7 bases and 9 bases, in that order; junction bases with no gene match: 12. Germline V gives CDR1 SQVTM, CDR2 ANQGSEA. The CDR3 is 14 residues long. The CDR3 bases are TGCAGCGCCGACCCGGGACAGGGGTTTCCTGAGCAGTTCTTC. Translation gives CSADPGQGFPEQFF.

V usage is TRBV15 and J usage is TRBJ2-4, with D maybe TRBD1 (8 bases). This CDR3 comprises 17 residues. Germline values: CDR1 LNHNV, CDR2 YYDKDF (reference sequence). V was shortened by 5 bases and J by 7 bases, with 24 bases between the two germline ends. Written as DNA, the CDR3 is TGTGCCACCAGCCCTACAGGGGGGCGCGGGAGCGGGAACATTCAGTACTTC. It yields the protein CATSPTGGRGSGNIQYF.

J is TRBJ2-7 and V is TRBV12-3 or TRBV12-4; the match to TRBD2 covers 9 bases. V trimming: 1 base; J trimming: 6 bases; junction bases outside the gene matches: 7. This CDR3 is built from 15 residues. The CDR3 reads CASSLVVSGSSEQYF. The CDR3 bases are TGTGCCAGCAGTTTAGTGGTTAGCGGGAGCTCCGAGCAGTACTTC.

The chain has TRBV14 and TRBJ2-5; 7 bases match TRBD1. The CDR3 is made up of 14 amino acids. CDR1 and CDR2 (germline): SGHDN, FVKESK. V dropped 3 bases and J dropped 5; count of bases not matched to a gene: 6. CDR3 amino acids: CASSQLTGWETQYF. Written as DNA, the CDR3 is TGTGCCAGCAGCCAGCTGACAGGGTGGGAGACCCAGTACTTC.

This clonotype was seen a handful of times. The chain links TRBV19 to TRBJ2-2; D gene uncertain. Between the trimmed V and J ends, which lost 8 bases and 4 bases, there was a span of 17 bases. This CDR3 has 15 residues. Germline lookup yields CDR1 LNHDA and CDR2 SQIVND (reference sequence). In DNA form, the CDR3 reads TGTGCCAGTGGCGGTGTCTGGGCGGTCACCGGGGAGCTGTTTTTT. This codes for CASGGVWAVTGELFF.

The CDR3 DNA reads TGTGCCAGCAGGCAGGGTACTACGAATGAAAAACTGTTTTTT. Its protein is CASRQGTTNEKLFF. This sequence joins TRBV12-3 or TRBV12-4 and TRBJ1-4; maybe TRBD1 (5 bases). The V and J ends lost 6 bases and 5 bases respectively, with 13 bases between them. The CDR3 sequence is 14 residues long.

The CDR3 region has the DNA TGTGCCAGCAGCCCGGAGGCAGATACGCAGTATTTT. This gives the protein CASSPEADTQYF. This sequence joins TRBV7-9 and TRBJ2-3; TRBD2 might be the D (5 bases). CDR3 length: 12 residues. CDR1 SEHNR and CDR2 FQNEAQ come from the germline V gene (reference sequence). With 5 bases removed from V and 4 bases from J, the gap between germline ends came to 7 bases.

This clonotype occurred a few times. The J gene is TRBJ2-7, the V gene TRBV15; weak D call: TRBD2 (5 bases). Looked up from germline, CDR1 is LNHNV and CDR2 is YYDKDF (reference sequence). The CDR3 totals 14 residues. With 0 bases removed from V and 4 bases from J, the gap between germline ends came to 10 bases. The CDR3 DNA sequence: TGTGCCACCAGCAGAGATATATCGGGATACGAGCAGTACGTC. Encoded protein: CATSRDISGYEQYV.

In this sample, this clonotype turned up a few times. The rearrangement joins TRBV11-3 to TRBJ2-3, with 9 bases fitting TRBD2. This CDR3 region has 14 residues. V was clipped by 7 bases and J by 6 bases; unmatched bases: 8. The germline V gene has CDR1 SGHNT and CDR2 YENEEA. CDR3 residues: CASIGREGPDTQYF. CDR3 DNA sequence: TGTGCCAGCATTGGGCGGGAGGGCCCGGATACGCAGTATTTT.

J is TRBJ2-3 and V is TRBV18; D uncertain. CDR3 length: 15 amino acids. Per the germline V gene, CDR1 is KGHSH and CDR2 is LQKENI. The V and J ends lost 5 bases and 2 bases respectively, with 14 bases between them. The CDR3 is CASSTHQRSTDTQYF. Here the CDR3 DNA reads TGTGCCAGCTCAACACACCAAAGGTCCACAGATACGCAGTATTTT. Filled out from reference TRBV18 and TRBJ2-3, the complete variable domain reads NAGVMQNPRHLVRRRGQEARLRCSPMKGHSHVYWYRQLPEEGLKFMVYLQKENIIDESGMPKERFSAEFPKEGPSILRIQQVVRGDSAAYFCASSTHQRSTDTQYFGPGTRLTVL.

The chain joins TRBV20-1 to TRBJ1-5; D gene ambiguous. The CDR3 length is 12 residues. Trimming stripped 4 bases from V and 7 bases from J, with 11 bases between. Germline assignment: CDR1 DFQATT and CDR2 SNEGSKA (reference sequence). The CDR3 region is CSAIAGDQPQHF. The CDR3 nucleotides read TGCAGTGCTATCGCGGGAGACCAGCCCCAGCATTTT.

This clonotype has more than one count but fewer than ten. The rearrangement links TRBV4-1 to TRBJ2-1; 15 bases agree with TRBD2. V was clipped by 1 base and J by 6 bases; unmatched bases: 10. There are 19 residues in the CDR3. Per germline, CDR1 MGHRA and CDR2 YSYEKL. The CDR3 nucleotides are TGCGCCAGCAGCCAAGGGGGACTAGCGGGAGGTCGGACCCCCAATGAGCAGTTCTTC. This gives the protein CASSQGGLAGGRTPNEQFF.

The chain combines TRBV7-9 with TRBJ2-1; 8 nucleotides match TRBD2. Germline CDR1 SEHNR, CDR2 FQNEAQ (reference sequence). After removal of 4 bases from V and 6 bases from J, the junction contained 2 bases not matched to a gene. The length of the CDR3 is 13 residues. This chain's CDR3 is CASSSTSVNEQFF. CDR3 bases: TGTGCCAGCAGCTCGACTAGCGTCAATGAGCAGTTCTTC.

The V and J genes are TRBV7-2 and TRBJ2-7, with D perhaps being TRBD1 or TRBD2 (7 bases each). This CDR3 spans 16 amino acids. Trimming pared 5 bases from V and 2 bases from J, leaving 19 bases between. Germline assignment: CDR1 SGHTA and CDR2 FQGNSA. CDR3: CASSLQAGTETYEQYF. In DNA form, the CDR3 reads TGTGCCAGCAGCCTCCAAGCGGGGACAGAGACCTACGAGCAGTACTTC.

The chain uses TRBV7-3 and TRBJ2-5; 11 bases align to TRBD2. Looked up from germline, CDR1 is SGHTA and CDR2 is FQGTGA. The CDR3 sequence is 15 residues long. Losses at the gene ends were 5 bases for V and 1 base for J; bases not matched to a gene: 3. CDR3 region: CASSLTSGIQETQYF. The DNA of the CDR3 is TGTGCCAGCAGCCTGACTAGCGGGATCCAAGAGACCCAGTACTTC.

The chain employs TRBV30 and TRBJ2-1, with no clear D. There are 16 residues in the CDR3. V gave up 1 base and J gave up 7 bases, with 20 bases separating them. The germline V gene encodes CDR1 GTSNPN and CDR2 SVGIG (reference sequence). The CDR3 DNA follows: TGTGCCTGGAGTGACCTACGGTGGAGTGCGTTAAATGAGCAGTTCTTC. It encodes CAWSDLRWSALNEQFF.

V usage is TRBV4-3 and J usage is TRBJ2-1; TRBD2 aligns across 10 bases. V was clipped by 4 bases and J by 5 bases; unmatched bases: 5. This CDR3 contains 15 residues. CDR1 and CDR2 from the germline V gene are LGHNA and YSLEER. CDR3 nucleotide sequence: TGCGCCAGCAGCCCCGGACTAGCGGACGACAATGAGCAGTTCTTC. Encoded protein: CASSPGLADDNEQFF.

This clonotype occurred a few times. The CDR3 loop reads CASRRTGTGVQDGYTF. The CDR3 bases are TGTGCCAGCAGGCGAACCGGGACAGGGGTTCAGGATGGCTACACCTTC. The V and J genes are TRBV14 and TRBJ1-2; 10 positions match TRBD1. V lost 6 bases, J lost 6 bases, and 13 bases stayed unmatched. The CDR3 covers 16 residues. Germline V gives CDR1 SGHDN, CDR2 FVKESK.

This clonotype showed up many times. The chain recombines TRBV7-2 with TRBJ2-2; tentatively, D is TRBD1 (7 bases). The germline CDR1 and CDR2 sequences are SGHTA and FQGNSA. The CDR3 runs to 16 residues. V lost 4 bases and J 1 base, leaving 13 bases between the germline ends. CDR3 amino acids: CASSWRGLGNTGELFF. CDR3 nucleotides: TGTGCCAGCAGCTGGAGGGGGCTGGGGAACACCGGGGAGCTGTTTTTT.

The V call is TRBV11-3, the J call TRBJ2-7; the D is unclear. Germline V gene data show CDR1 as SGHNT and CDR2 as YENEEA. V shed 0 bases and J shed 4 bases, with 10 bases lying between them. The CDR3 sequence is 14 residues long. The CDR3 loop is CASSLEEGYYEQYV. The DNA for the CDR3 is TGTGCCAGCAGCTTAGAGGAAGGATATTACGAGCAGTACGTC.

The chain employs TRBV7-2 and TRBJ2-7; D is unresolved. V was cut by 6 bases and J by 4 bases, with 13 bases left in between. There are 13 residues in the CDR3. Germline CDR1 reads SGHTA; CDR2 reads FQGNSA. CDR3 bases: TGTGCCAGCAGGTTGGGCCCCAGTTACGAGCAGTACTTC. It is translated as CASRLGPSYEQYF.

This clonotype was recorded many times. The chain employs TRBV7-8 and TRBJ2-1, with 8 bases fitting TRBD1. This CDR3 spans 17 amino acids. With V trimmed by 1 base and J by 9 bases, 14 bases remained unmatched. In germline, CDR1 is SGHVS, CDR2 FQNEAQ. The chain's CDR3 is CASSLGRGRTSLGEQFF. CDR3 sequence (DNA): TGTGCCAGCAGCTTAGGCAGGGGGCGCACGTCGCTTGGTGAGCAGTTCTTC.

V gene TRBV4-1 combines with J gene TRBJ2-2, with a tentative D call TRBD2 (6 bases). V lost 3 bases and J 6 bases, leaving 14 bases between the germline ends. The CDR3 contains 15 residues. Per the germline V gene, CDR1 is MGHRA and CDR2 is YSYEKL. The CDR3 here is CASSQQPGDPGELFF. CDR3 nucleotide sequence: TGCGCCAGCAGCCAGCAACCGGGGGATCCCGGGGAGCTGTTTTTT.

This clonotype was detected a few times. V gene TRBV6-2 or TRBV6-3 combines with J gene TRBJ2-3, with TRBD2 matching 10 bases. In germline, CDR1 is MNHEY, CDR2 SVGEGT. With 0 bases clipped from V and 4 bases from J, the junction kept 10 bases outside the gene matches. This CDR3 contains 18 residues. Written as DNA, the CDR3 is TGTGCCAGCAGTTACTCGTCTCAGCGGGAGGGCCGGGCAGATACGCAGTATTTT. It codes for CASSYSSQREGRADTQYF.

This chain connects TRBV7-9 to TRBJ2-2; D is possibly TRBD1 (6 bases). This CDR3 has 14 amino acids. Trimming shortened V by 4 bases and J by 3 bases, and 9 bases separated the two germline ends. Germline V CDR1 and CDR2: SEHNR, FQNEAQ (reference sequence). The CDR3 is CASSWGQYTGELFF. CDR3 nucleotides: TGTGCCAGCAGCTGGGGACAATACACCGGGGAGCTGTTTTTT.

This clonotype was recorded at least ten times. CDR3 residues: CASSLWTSGRSGNEQFF. CDR3 nucleotides: TGTGCCAGCAGCCTCTGGACTAGCGGGAGGAGTGGCAATGAGCAGTTCTTC. The genes are TRBV7-2 and TRBJ2-1, with 14 bases that match TRBD2. The CDR3 length is 17 residues. Germline V CDR1 and CDR2: SGHTA, FQGNSA. The junction had 9 bases not matched to a gene; V was cut back by 5 bases and J by 6 bases.

This sequence joins TRBV11-2 and TRBJ2-1; 12 bases agree with TRBD2. CDR3 length: 15 residues. V shed 1 base, J shed 10 bases, and the junction held 5 bases outside the gene matches. CDR1 is SGHAT, CDR2 FQNNGV, per germline. As DNA, the CDR3 is TGTGCCAGCAGCTTAGGTTGGACTAGCGGGAACGAGCAGTTCTTC. Its translation is CASSLGWTSGNEQFF. The complete variable domain, with remaining parts taken from reference TRBV11-2 and TRBJ2-1, reads EAGVAQSPRYKIIEKRQSVAFWCNPISGHATLYWYQQILGQGPKLLIQFQNNGVVDDSQLPKDRFSAERLKGVDSTLKIQPAKLEDSAVYLCASSLGWTSGNEQFFGPGTRLTVL.

The genes are TRBV19 and TRBJ2-1; D gene uncertain. Germline assignment: CDR1 LNHDA and CDR2 SQIVND (reference sequence). V shed 6 bases and J shed 4 bases, with 7 bases lying between them. The CDR3 consists of 12 residues. CDR3 amino acids: CASSAGYNEQFF. The CDR3, as DNA: TGTGCCAGTAGCGCCGGATACAATGAGCAGTTCTTC.

This clonotype was recorded only once. The junction shows a germline mismatch at one end, possibly a read error. The chain joins TRBV27 to TRBJ1-1; no reliable D call. This CDR3 has 13 amino acids. Looked up from germline, CDR1 is MNHEY and CDR2 is SMNVEV (reference sequence). The CDR3 bases are TGTGCCAGCAGTTCCCATTTTACTGTTGACGCTCTGTTT. Its protein product is CASSSHFTVDALF.